Below are 7 T cell receptor beta chains sequenced from a single sample in a study of blood T cell repertoires in COVID-19. Sequencing used immunoSEQ multiplex PCR; TCRdb keeps in-frame clones, though not all of them. Here the sample spans around 200,000 clones, 70% to 90% being singletons. The sequenced sample was peripheral blood. These receptors came from a man between 60 and 75 years old with acute or convalescent COVID-19.

Comment on this clone: At one boundary the junction diverges from the germline segment, which might be a read error. This rearrangement joins TRBV27 to TRBJ2-7; the match to TRBD2 covers 13 bases. The CDR3 length is 14 residues. CDR1 and CDR2 from the germline V gene are MNHEY and SMNVEV (reference sequence). DNA of the CDR3: TGTGCCAGCAGTTCGACCAGGACTAGCGGGAGAGTAGACTTC. Protein: CASSSTRTSGRVDF.

The V call is TRBV28, the J call TRBJ1-5; no reliable D call. CDR1 MDHEN and CDR2 SYDVKM come from the germline V gene. The CDR3 contains 13 residues. Trimming left V 7 bases short and J 6 bases short, with 13 bases between. CDR3 in DNA: TGTGCCAGCATCGTAAGGCCGGGTCAGCCCCAGCATTTT. It encodes CASIVRPGQPQHF.

The V and J genes are TRBV9 and TRBJ2-3; TRBD2 agrees at 12 bases. V gave up 1 base and J gave up 1 base; unmatched junction bases: 4. This CDR3 spans 17 amino acids. Germline assignment: CDR1 SGDLS and CDR2 YYNGEE. Here the CDR3 DNA reads TGTGCCAGCAGCGTACTAGCGGGAGGGCTCGGCACAGATACGCAGTATTTT. Translating gives CASSVLAGGLGTDTQYF.

The chain combines TRBV3-1 (or the pseudogene TRBV3-2) with TRBJ2-3; D remains ambiguous. Germline CDR1 and CDR2: LGHDT and YNNKEL (reference sequence). Between the trimmed V and J ends, which lost 3 bases and 4 bases, there was a span of 8 bases. The CDR3 runs 13 residues. CDR3 DNA sequence: TGTGCCAGCAGCCACCGGAGCCCAGATACGCAGTATTTT. This encodes CASSHRSPDTQYF.

This rearrangement joins TRBV18 to TRBJ1-1, with 7 bases matching TRBD1. The V gene's germline CDR1 is KGHSH and CDR2 LQKENI. The CDR3 sequence is 13 residues long. V lost 2 bases to trimming and J lost 4 bases; unmatched junction nucleotides: 1. The CDR3 nucleotides read TGTGCCAGCTCACCAGACAGGGTCACTGAAGCTTTCTTT. It translates to CASSPDRVTEAFF.

This clone was counted between two and nine times. The rearrangement uses TRBV7-8 and TRBJ2-7, with D perhaps TRBD2 (6 bases). This CDR3 comprises 14 residues. Per the germline V gene, CDR1 is SGHVS and CDR2 is FQNEAQ. The ends were cut back, 4 bases at V and 5 bases at J, with 15 bases in the middle. As DNA, the CDR3 is TGTGCCAGCAGCTATACGGGAGTGACTAACGAGCAGTACTTC. Its translation is CASSYTGVTNEQYF.

This rearrangement joins TRBV12-5 to TRBJ1-1, with D tentatively TRBD1 (5 bases). Germline V gene sequence: CDR1 LGHNT, CDR2 FRNRAP. Trimming removed 1 base from V and 1 base from J, with 13 bases in between. This CDR3 contains 16 residues. CDR3 protein: CASGLATAGTNTEAFF. For the CDR3, the DNA is TGTGCTAGTGGTTTGGCAACCGCGGGGACGAACACTGAAGCTTTCTTT.